A single sample gave rise to the 30 T cell receptor beta chains below, sequenced in a study of shared clonotypes between healthy human individuals. Sequenced by immunoSEQ multiplex PCR; TCRdb stores in-frame clones only, minus some. The data contain around 2.1 million clones, 90% to 96% of them singletons. What was sequenced was naive CD4+ T cells sorted from blood. Subset given: CD45RA+ positively selected. All receptors come from a man aged 18 to 30 in good health.

The rearrangement links TRBV28 to TRBJ2-7; TRBD1 might be the D (8 bases). The CDR3 extends over 20 amino acids. V dropped 4 bases and J dropped 2 bases, with 30 bases sitting between them. Germline CDR1 and CDR2: MDHEN and SYDVKM. CDR3 amino acids: CASSSAGGTGIRKAPYEQYF. The CDR3 nucleotides read TGTGCCAGCAGTTCTGCCGGGGGGACAGGTATACGCAAGGCGCCCTACGAGCAGTACTTC. Filled out from reference TRBV28 and TRBJ2-7, the complete variable domain reads DVKVTQSSRYLVKRTGEKVFLECVQDMDHENMFWYRQDPGLGLRLIYFSYDVKMKEKGDIPEGYSVSREKKERFSLILESASTNQTSMYLCASSSAGGTGIRKAPYEQYFGPGTRLTVT.

Comment on this clone: Other DNA sequences in this specimen translate into the identical CDR3. This sequence joins TRBV6-6 and TRBJ1-6, with D unclear. This CDR3 region has 13 residues. The germline CDR1 and CDR2 sequences are MNHNY and SVGAGI (reference sequence). Trimming took off 0 bases at V and 8 bases at J, with 5 bases between the two ends. The CDR3 sequence: CASSYSPDSPLHF. The DNA of the CDR3 is TGTGCCAGCAGTTACTCGCCGGATTCACCCCTCCACTTT.

The CDR3: CASSPRPALYNEQFF. CDR3 in DNA: TGTGCCAGCAGCCCACGGCCGGCACTCTACAATGAGCAGTTCTTC. This chain connects TRBV7-9 to TRBJ2-1; D ambiguous. Germline-derived CDR1 and CDR2 are SEHNR and FQNEAQ (reference sequence). Trimming cost V 5 bases and J 3 bases, with 14 bases left between them. This CDR3 spans 15 amino acids.

CDR3 sequence: CASHRSDYQPQHF. CDR3 coding DNA: TGTGCCAGCCATAGGAGTGATTACCAGCCCCAGCATTTT. The chain recombines TRBV6-1 with TRBJ1-5; no firm D call. The CDR3 consists of 13 residues. The V gene lost 8 bases and the J gene lost 7 bases, with 15 bases spanning the gap. Germline CDR1 and CDR2: MNHNS and SASEGT.

This chain uses TRBV19 with TRBJ1-6, with TRBD1 matching over 11 bases. The CDR3 runs to 21 residues. After removal of 5 bases from V and 3 bases from J, the junction contained 18 bases not matched to a gene. Per the germline V gene, CDR1 is LNHDA and CDR2 is SQIVND (reference sequence). The CDR3 loop reads CASSQQARDRGIRNYNSPLHF. Written as DNA, the CDR3 is TGTGCCAGTAGTCAACAAGCCCGGGACAGGGGGATCCGAAACTATAATTCACCCCTCCACTTT.

V gene TRBV6-1 combines with J gene TRBJ1-4, with TRBD1 as a possible D gene (5 bases). Germline values: CDR1 MNHNS, CDR2 SASEGT. V lost 6 bases and J lost 0, with 11 bases in between. This CDR3 is 15 amino acids long. Written as DNA, the CDR3 is TGTGCCAGCAGACTAGACAGAGCAACTAATGAAAAACTGTTTTTT. Its translation: CASRLDRATNEKLFF.

This clone was seen only once. The rearrangement joins TRBV29-1 to TRBJ1-4; the D gene is possibly TRBD1 (6 bases). The V end was cut by 4 bases, the J end by 2 bases, with 14 bases between. Germline V gene sequence: CDR1 SQVTM, CDR2 ANQGSEA. The CDR3 has 15 residues. The CDR3 region has the DNA TGCAGCGTTGTAGGGGGGAAGAACACTAATGAAAAACTGTTTTTT. Protein: CSVVGGKNTNEKLFF.

This clone has just a few counts. Other DNA variants within this sample encode the same CDR3. The chain combines TRBV29-1 with TRBJ1-1, with 9 bases identical to TRBD1. V lost 7 bases to trimming and J lost 0 bases; unmatched junction nucleotides: 3. From germline, CDR1 is SQVTM and CDR2 ANQGSEA. The CDR3 consists of 13 residues. CDR3 DNA: TGCAGCGCTGGACAGGGGATGAACACTGAAGCTTTCTTT. This gives the protein CSAGQGMNTEAFF.

The chain combines TRBV2 with TRBJ2-1; D is unclear. Trimming pared 0 bases from V and 10 bases from J, leaving 16 bases between. CDR3 length: 15 residues. CDR1 and CDR2 (germline): SNHLY, FYNNEI. The CDR3 nucleotides are TGTGCCAGCAGTGAAGCGTCGATAAAGGTTGGCGAGCAGTTCTTC. Amino acids: CASSEASIKVGEQFF.

This rearrangement joins TRBV11-2 to TRBJ2-7; TRBD2 matches 10 bases. Germline loops: CDR1 SGHAT, CDR2 FQNNGV. Trimming removed 1 base from V and 5 bases from J; junction bases left unmatched: 5. The CDR3 sequence is 15 residues long. The CDR3 nucleotides are TGTGCCAGCAGCTTAGTTACTAGCGGGACCCACGAGCAGTACTTC. Amino acids: CASSLVTSGTHEQYF.

This sequence joins TRBV2 and TRBJ2-2; D possibly corresponds to TRBD1 (6 bases). Germline V gene sequence: CDR1 SNHLY, CDR2 FYNNEI. V lost 4 bases to trimming and J lost 0 bases, with 9 bases between them. The CDR3 loop spans 15 amino acids. Here the CDR3 reads CASSVRTANTGELFF. CDR3 nucleotides: TGTGCCAGCAGTGTGAGGACAGCGAACACCGGGGAGCTGTTTTTT.

This clone was seen once. The J gene is TRBJ1-1, the V gene TRBV9, with D possibly being TRBD1 (6 bases). The CDR3 is 13 amino acids. Trimming stripped 3 bases from V and 4 bases from J, with 10 bases between. Germline CDR1 reads SGDLS; CDR2 reads YYNGEE. The CDR3 DNA sequence: TGTGCCAGCAGCGCAACAGGGTTCACTGAAGCTTTCTTT. This codes for CASSATGFTEAFF.

The genes are TRBV28 and TRBJ2-7, with 7 bases fitting TRBD2. The J segment lost 9 bases and the V segment lost 2 bases, leaving 4 bases of the junction unmatched. This CDR3 is 12 amino acids long. Germline V CDR1 and CDR2: MDHEN, SYDVKM. The DNA for the CDR3 is TGTGCCAGCAGTTTAGAGCGGGAAAGGCAGTACTTC. The encoded protein is CASSLERERQYF.

This chain uses TRBV2 with TRBJ1-4; TRBD1 is a possible D gene (6 bases). V was cut by 7 bases and J by 5 bases, with 17 bases left in between. Per germline, CDR1 SNHLY and CDR2 FYNNEI. CDR3 length equals 15 residues. The DNA of the CDR3 is TGTGCCAGCAAATCTTCGGGGGGCGCGAATGAAAAACTGTTTTTT. Translation gives CASKSSGGANEKLFF.

The chain carries TRBV10-1 and TRBJ2-5; 10 positions agree with TRBD2. The CDR3 covers 16 residues. In germline, CDR1 is WNHNN, CDR2 SYGVQD (reference sequence). V was pared by 2 bases and J by 4 bases, with 7 bases of the junction left unmatched. This CDR3 is CASSEPMLAGGETQYF. CDR3 coding DNA: TGCGCCAGCAGTGAGCCCATGTTAGCGGGAGGAGAGACCCAGTACTTC.

The chain carries TRBV6-1 and TRBJ1-2; a possible D gene is TRBD1 (6 bases). This CDR3 contains 14 residues. From germline, CDR1 is MNHNS and CDR2 SASEGT. The V and J ends lost 6 bases and 4 bases respectively, with 15 bases between them. The DNA for the CDR3 is TGTGCCAGCAGACGGGACAATATAGGCTATGGCTACACCTTC. This translates into CASRRDNIGYGYTF.

The chain is built from TRBV5-1 and TRBJ1-4; TRBD1 matches at 7 bases. This CDR3 contains 16 residues. Looked up from germline, CDR1 is SGHRS and CDR2 is YFSETQ. Trimming took 2 bases from V and 1 from J; bases not matched to a gene: 5. CDR3 region: CASSFGRGRTNEKLFF. The CDR3 nucleotides read TGCGCCAGCAGCTTCGGCAGGGGGAGAACTAATGAAAAACTGTTTTTT.

This clone was counted a single time. The rearrangement uses TRBV7-2 and TRBJ2-4; 9 bases are a match to TRBD2. After removal of 3 bases from V and 2 bases from J, the junction contained 5 bases not matched to a gene. The CDR3 covers 16 residues. Germline loops: CDR1 SGHTA, CDR2 FQGNSA. The CDR3 DNA is TGTGCCAGCAGCTTCAGTAGCGGGGGAACCAAAAACATTCAGTACTTC. The encoded protein is CASSFSSGGTKNIQYF.

The chain is built from TRBV15 and TRBJ1-4; D is perhaps TRBD1 (5 bases). The CDR3 consists of 15 residues. Trimming pared 8 bases from V and 4 bases from J, leaving 17 bases between. CDR1 LNHNV and CDR2 YYDKDF come from the germline V gene (reference sequence). The DNA for the CDR3 is TGTGCCACCGGAACCGGAGACAGCAATAATGAAAAACTGTTTTTT. This gives the protein CATGTGDSNNEKLFF.

The V call is TRBV18, the J call TRBJ2-1, with TRBD1 as a possible D gene (6 bases). Germline V gene data show CDR1 as KGHSH and CDR2 as LQKENI. Trimming removed 5 bases at V and 5 bases at J, with 16 bases between. The CDR3 is 15 amino acids. The CDR3 bases are TGTGCCAGCTCAACCTTGAGGGGGAAGCACAATGAGCAGTTCTTC. Its translation is CASSTLRGKHNEQFF.

As to this clone: In the same sample, other DNA sequences code for this CDR3. The chain has TRBV15 and TRBJ2-7; 9 nucleotides agree with TRBD2. V dropped 8 bases and J dropped 1; count of bases not matched to a gene: 6. Germline lookup yields CDR1 LNHNV and CDR2 YYDKDF (reference sequence). This CDR3 region has 14 residues. CDR3 sequence reads: CATGAGGSSYEQYF. The CDR3 nucleotides are TGTGCCACCGGAGCGGGGGGCTCATCCTACGAGCAGTACTTC.

The table lists this clone with a count of one. The sample has other DNA sequences that encode this CDR3 too. This chain connects TRBV11-2 to TRBJ2-7; the D is unclear. From germline, CDR1 is SGHAT and CDR2 FQNNGV. CDR3 size: 11 residues. Trimming left V 6 bases short and J 0 bases short, with 3 bases between. This chain's CDR3 is CASSISYEQYF. The CDR3 DNA reads as TGTGCCAGCAGTATCTCCTACGAGCAGTACTTC.

This sequence joins TRBV15 and TRBJ2-1, with 8 nucleotides matching TRBD2. The CDR3 extends over 13 amino acids. Trimming cost V 3 bases and J 8 bases; bases outside gene matches: 3. Germline V lookup: CDR1 LNHNV, CDR2 YYDKDF (reference sequence). The CDR3 DNA reads TGTGCCACCAGCAGCGGACTAGCTGATGAGCAGTTCTTC. It yields the protein CATSSGLADEQFF. The variable domain in full, with the rest retrieved from reference TRBV15 and TRBJ2-1, is DAMVIQNPRYQVTQFGKPVTLSCSQTLNHNVMYWYQQKSSQAPKLLFHYYDKDFNNEADTPDNFQSRRPNTSFCFLDIRSPGLGDTAMYLCATSSGLADEQFFGPGTRLTVL.

V usage is TRBV6-1 and J usage is TRBJ1-4, with TRBD1 matching over 8 bases. Germline V gene data show CDR1 as MNHNS and CDR2 as SASEGT. Unmatched junction bases numbered 5, after V lost 6 bases and J lost 2 bases. This CDR3 is built from 15 residues. Written as DNA, the CDR3 is TGTGCCAGCAGGGTAACAGGGGGGACTAATGAAAAACTGTTTTTT. Translation: CASRVTGGTNEKLFF.

This chain connects TRBV2 to TRBJ2-5; D call uncertain. Germline V CDR1 and CDR2: SNHLY, FYNNEI. V was clipped by 4 bases and J by 7 bases, with 25 bases between them. The CDR3 consists of 17 residues. This chain's CDR3 is CASSVSVVVGPPATQYF. The CDR3, as DNA: TGTGCCAGCAGTGTTTCAGTGGTAGTCGGCCCCCCAGCGACCCAGTACTTC.

This chain uses TRBV11-2 with TRBJ1-6; D unresolved. Trimming stripped 6 bases from V and 4 bases from J, with 4 bases between. Germline values: CDR1 SGHAT, CDR2 FQNNGV. The CDR3 spans 12 residues. The CDR3 loop is CASSRYNSPLHF. CDR3 nucleotide sequence: TGTGCCAGCAGTCGTTATAATTCACCCCTCCACTTT.

This clone was recorded once. Distinct nucleotide sequences in the sample also encode this CDR3. The chain uses TRBV10-3 and TRBJ2-1; no definite D call. Trimming took off 3 bases at V and 0 bases at J, with 6 bases between the two ends. CDR1 and CDR2 from the germline V gene are ENHRY and SYGVKD. The CDR3 runs to 14 residues. The CDR3 region is CAISEGGSYNEQFF. The CDR3 DNA sequence: TGTGCCATCAGTGAAGGTGGCTCCTACAATGAGCAGTTCTTC.

The CDR3 is CASSPSGQGPAGYF. The DNA for the CDR3 is TGTGCCAGCAGCCCGTCCGGACAGGGGCCCGCCGGGTACTTC. The V and J genes are TRBV7-9 and TRBJ2-7, with 9 bases identical to TRBD1. The V and J ends lost 5 bases and 12 bases, in that order; junction bases with no gene match: 14. Germline V CDR1 and CDR2: SEHNR, FQNEAQ (reference sequence). This CDR3 has 14 residues. Supplemented by reference TRBV7-9 and TRBJ2-7, the full variable domain reads DTGVSQNPRHKITKRGQNVTFRCDPISEHNRLYWYRQTLGQGPEFLTYFQNEAQLEKSRLLSDRFSAERPKGSFSTLEIQRTEQGDSAMYLCASSPSGQGPAGYFGPGTRLTVT.

This rearrangement joins TRBV4-3 to TRBJ2-7, with TRBD2 as a possible D gene (5 bases). The CDR3 has 13 residues. Trimming cost V 4 bases and J 4 bases, with 11 bases left between them. Germline V gene data show CDR1 as LGHNA and CDR2 as YSLEER. The CDR3: CASSRGGAYEQYF. CDR3 nucleotide sequence: TGCGCCAGCAGCCGCGGAGGTGCATACGAGCAGTACTTC.

This clone was found once. The chain recombines TRBV7-9 with TRBJ2-1; 9 bases map to TRBD1. With 11 bases clipped from V and 8 bases from J, the junction kept 10 bases outside the gene matches. The CDR3 has 13 residues. Germline V gives CDR1 SEHNR, CDR2 FQNEAQ (reference sequence). The CDR3 reads CAGRTGVIDEQFF. As DNA, the CDR3 is TGTGCCGGGAGGACAGGGGTTATAGATGAGCAGTTCTTC.